These T cell receptor beta chains were read from a single sample in a study of regulatory T cells in long-lasting Graves disease. TCRdb re-analysed the multiplex PCR reads in MiXCR, keeping a single row per CDR3 protein. This sample has hundreds of thousands of distinct CDR3 sequences, with 16% found just once. The data also belong to a second study, concerning T cells in Graves' hyperthyroidism and ophthalmopathy.

This sample comprised peripheral blood mononuclear cells (PBMCs), obtained at new diagnosis, from a patient treated with antithyroid drugs. These TCRs come from a woman aged 30 to 39 with Graves disease. CDR3s include the opening cysteine and the closing phenylalanine or tryptophan. The order of the fields is D gene, clone size, J gene, V gene, CDR3 protein, CDR3 DNA. D genes are given only for firm matches. Expanded clones get a size class; other rows say once, few or many, or leave the size out.

. | many | TRBJ2-1 | TRBV19 | CASSIGLRWGTFQFF | TGTGCCAGTAGTATAGGGCTTCGCTGGGGGACATTTCAGTTCTTC
. | few | TRBJ1-1 | TRBV7-6 | CASSLVKDGDTEAFF | TGTGCCAGCAGCTTAGTAAAGGACGGGGACACTGAAGCTTTCTTT
. | . | TRBJ2-2 | TRBV7-3 | CASSLAGGRGTGELFF | TGTGCCAGCAGCTTAGCTGGCGGGCGAGGCACCGGGGAGCTGTTTTTT
TRBD1 | few | TRBJ1-1 | TRBV6-1 | CASKEDRGLNTEAFF | TGTGCCAGCAAAGAGGACAGGGGGCTAAACACTGAAGCTTTCTTT
TRBD2 | many | TRBJ2-7 | TRBV3-1 | CASSGGTSGSYEQYF | TGTGCCAGCAGCGGGGGGACTAGCGGGAGTTACGAGCAGTACTTC
. | . | TRBJ2-7 | TRBV11-2 | CASSLQGPWGHEQYF | TGTGCCAGCAGCTTGCAGGGGCCCTGGGGGCACGAGCAGTACTTC
. | many | TRBJ1-2 | TRBV29-1 | CSVEGTRTASYGYTF | TGCAGCGTTGAAGGTACCAGGACCGCAAGCTATGGCTACACCTTC
. | few | TRBJ1-1 | TRBV19 | CASSITGVSTEAFF | TGTGCCAGTAGTATAACAGGAGTTTCCACTGAAGCTTTCTTT
TRBD1 | many | TRBJ2-7 | TRBV5-1 | CASSLAGTGSYEQYF | TGTGCCAGTAGTCTGGCCGGGACAGGCTCCTACGAGCAGTACTTC
. | many | TRBJ2-3 | TRBV5-1 | CASSYGQPDTQYF | TGCGCCAGCAGCTACGGACAGCCTGATACGCAGTATTTT
TRBD2 | . | TRBJ2-7 | TRBV5-1 | CASSLFEREIHEQYF | TGCGCCAGCAGCTTGTTCGAGCGGGAGATCCACGAGCAGTACTTC
. | many | TRBJ2-1 | TRBV11-2 | CASSPNLFRQFF | TGTGCCAGCAGCCCGAACCTCTTTCGGCAGTTCTTC
. | . | TRBJ2-7 | TRBV30 | CAWSVSYPRAYEQYF | TGTGCCTGGAGTGTTTCCTACCCACGCGCTTACGAGCAGTACTTC
. | . | TRBJ1-4 | TRBV5-1 | CASSLTGSVKLFF | TGCGCCAGCAGCTTGACAGGGAGTGTAAAACTGTTTTTT
TRBD1 | many | TRBJ1-1 | TRBV7-9 | CASSPQTGGGEAFF | TGTGCCAGCAGCCCCCAGACAGGGGGCGGTGAAGCTTTCTTT
. | many | TRBJ2-1 | TRBV5-4 | CASSLEGLYNEQFF | TGTGCCAGCAGCTTGGAGGGACTGTATAATGAGCAGTTCTTC
. | few | TRBJ2-7 | TRBV29-1 | CSAGIDYEQYF | TGCAGCGCCGGGATAGACTACGAGCAGTACTTC
TRBD1 | . | TRBJ1-2 | TRBV4-3 | CASSQDPMAGGYGYTF | TGCGCCAGCAGCCAAGACCCCATGGCAGGGGGCTATGGCTACACCTTC
. | few | TRBJ2-1 | TRBV15 | CATSRGTVSYNEQFF | TGTGCCACCAGCAGAGGGACAGTCTCCTACAATGAGCAGTTCTTC
. | . | TRBJ2-3 | TRBV7-3 | CASSLASTQTDTQYF | TGTGCCAGCAGCTTAGCTAGTACCCAAACAGATACGCAGTATTTT
. | many | TRBJ1-2 | TRBV20-1 | CSARPGLGGYTF | TGCAGTGCTAGACCAGGCTTAGGCGGCTACACCTTC
. | . | TRBJ2-5 | TRBV5-1 | CASSLARGGRETQYF | TGCGCCAGCAGCTTGGCCAGGGGGGGGAGAGAGACCCAGTACTTC
TRBD1 | many | TRBJ2-5 | TRBV6-2/TRBV6-3 | CASTWTGVRETQYF | TGTGCCAGCACTTGGACAGGGGTTAGGGAGACCCAGTACTTC
TRBD1 | many | TRBJ1-2 | TRBV30 | CAWTRQGLYGYTF | TGTGCCTGGACCCGACAGGGGTTATATGGCTACACCTTC
. | few | TRBJ2-7 | TRBV7-9 | CATEEGKGSYEQYF | TGTGCCACTGAAGAGGGGAAGGGCTCCTACGAGCAGTACTTC
. | many | TRBJ1-5 | TRBV28 | CASSLHSDGSNQPQHF | TGTGCCAGCAGTTTGCACTCAGACGGTAGCAATCAGCCCCAGCATTTT
. | many | TRBJ1-1 | TRBV30 | CAWIGQMNTEAFF | TGTGCCTGGATAGGACAGATGAACACTGAAGCTTTCTTT
TRBD2 | . | TRBJ2-7 | TRBV20-1 | CSASGRDYGQYF | TGCAGTGCTAGTGGGCGGGACTACGGGCAGTACTTC
. | many | TRBJ2-1 | TRBV2 | CASATDSYNEQFF | TGTGCCAGCGCCACTGACTCCTACAATGAGCAGTTCTTC
TRBD1 | . | TRBJ2-5 | TRBV6-1 | CASRPSGTAEKETQYF | TGTGCCAGCAGGCCCTCCGGGACAGCAGAAAAAGAGACCCAGTACTTC
TRBD1 | few | TRBJ1-1 | TRBV6-1 | CASRPRGGQGGSPFF | TGTGCCAGCAGACCCCGGGGAGGACAGGGGGGGAGCCCTTTCTTT
TRBD2 | many | TRBJ2-5 | TRBV28 | CASGLAGGPIEETQYF | TGTGCCAGTGGACTAGCGGGAGGGCCCATCGAAGAGACCCAGTACTTC
. | . | TRBJ1-1 | TRBV3-1 | CASSPYNRERNTEAFF | TGTGCCAGCAGCCCTTACAACAGGGAGAGGAACACTGAAGCTTTCTTT
. | . | TRBJ1-1 | TRBV5-1 | CASSPYGGNTEAFF | TGCGCCAGCAGCCCGTACGGGGGGAACACTGAAGCTTTCTTT
. | many | TRBJ2-2 | TRBV12-3/TRBV12-4 | CASRGSGGTGELFF | TGTGCCAGCAGAGGCAGCGGAGGCACCGGGGAGCTGTTTTTT
. | few | TRBJ2-3 | TRBV11-2 | CASSLELASTDTQYF | TGTGCCAGCAGCTTAGAGCTGGCTAGCACAGATACGCAGTATTTT
TRBD1 | . | TRBJ2-1 | TRBV27 | CASRGTGYGEQFF | TGTGCCAGCAGAGGGACAGGGTATGGTGAGCAGTTCTTC
. | . | TRBJ1-2 | TRBV15 | CATSLLGGGGYTF | TGTGCCACCAGCCTCCTGGGGGGTGGCGGCTACACCTTC
. | . | TRBJ1-1 | TRBV7-3 | CASSPLGVGGNTEAFF | TGTGCCAGCAGCCCGCTTGGAGTTGGGGGGAACACTGAAGCTTTCTTT
. | many | TRBJ2-1 | TRBV20-1 | CSAASYSIRYNEQFF | TGCAGTGCTGCTTCCTACTCTATTCGCTACAATGAGCAGTTCTTC
TRBD2 | many | TRBJ2-1 | TRBV20-1 | CSGGTSGEQFF | TGCAGTGGAGGGACTAGTGGTGAGCAGTTCTTC
. | . | TRBJ2-3 | TRBV7-9 | CASSLANRLSSTDTQYF | TGTGCCAGCAGCTTAGCGAACAGGCTCTCTAGCACAGATACGCAGTATTTT